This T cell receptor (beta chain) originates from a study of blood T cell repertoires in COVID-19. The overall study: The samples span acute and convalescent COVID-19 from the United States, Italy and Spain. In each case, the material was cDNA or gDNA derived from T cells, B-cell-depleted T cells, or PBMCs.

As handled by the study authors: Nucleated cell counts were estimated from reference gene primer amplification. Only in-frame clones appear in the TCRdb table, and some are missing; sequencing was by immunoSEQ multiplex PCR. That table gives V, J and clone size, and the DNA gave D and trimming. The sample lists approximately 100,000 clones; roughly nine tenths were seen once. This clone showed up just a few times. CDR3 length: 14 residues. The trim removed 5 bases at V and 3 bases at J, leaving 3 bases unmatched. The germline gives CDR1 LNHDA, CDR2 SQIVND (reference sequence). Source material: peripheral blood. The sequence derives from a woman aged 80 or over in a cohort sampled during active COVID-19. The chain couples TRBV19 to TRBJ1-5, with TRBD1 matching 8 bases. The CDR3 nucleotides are TGTGCCAGTAGTGGACAGGGTCCCAATCAGCCCCAGCATTTT. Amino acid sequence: CASSGQGPNQPQHF.